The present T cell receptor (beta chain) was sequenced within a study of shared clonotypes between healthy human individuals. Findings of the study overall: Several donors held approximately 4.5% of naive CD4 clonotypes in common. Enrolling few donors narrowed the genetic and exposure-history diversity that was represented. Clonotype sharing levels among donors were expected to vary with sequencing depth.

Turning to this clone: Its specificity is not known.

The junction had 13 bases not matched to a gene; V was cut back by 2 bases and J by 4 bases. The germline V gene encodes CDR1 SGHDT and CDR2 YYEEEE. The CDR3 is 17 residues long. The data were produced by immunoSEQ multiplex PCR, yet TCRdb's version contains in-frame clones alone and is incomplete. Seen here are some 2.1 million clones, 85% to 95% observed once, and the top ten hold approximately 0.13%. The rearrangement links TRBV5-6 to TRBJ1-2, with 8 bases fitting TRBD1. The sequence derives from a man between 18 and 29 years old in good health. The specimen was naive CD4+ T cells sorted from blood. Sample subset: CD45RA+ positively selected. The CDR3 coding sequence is TGTGCCAGCAGCTTTCTTGACCATCGGACAGGGCGCTATGGCTACACCTTC. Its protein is CASSFLDHRTGRYGYTF.